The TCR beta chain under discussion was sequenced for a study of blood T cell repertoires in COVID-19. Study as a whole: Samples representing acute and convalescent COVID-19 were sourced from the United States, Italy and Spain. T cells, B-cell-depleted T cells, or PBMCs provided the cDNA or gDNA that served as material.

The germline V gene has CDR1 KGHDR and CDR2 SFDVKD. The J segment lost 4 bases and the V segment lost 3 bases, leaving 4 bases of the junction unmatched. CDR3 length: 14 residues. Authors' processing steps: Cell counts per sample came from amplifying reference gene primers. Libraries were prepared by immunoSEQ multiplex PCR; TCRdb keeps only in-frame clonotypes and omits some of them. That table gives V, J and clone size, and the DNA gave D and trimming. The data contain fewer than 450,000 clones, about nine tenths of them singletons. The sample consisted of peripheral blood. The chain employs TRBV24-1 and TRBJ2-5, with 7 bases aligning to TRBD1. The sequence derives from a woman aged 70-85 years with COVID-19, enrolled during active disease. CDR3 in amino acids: CATSDTGARETQYF. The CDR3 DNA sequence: TGTGCCACCAGTGATACAGGGGCGAGAGAGACCCAGTACTTC.